This TCR beta chain appears in the sequencing data of a study of PD-L1 blockade in urothelial cancer (dated by TCRdb to 2015 to 2018). General notes on the study: Every patient began therapy in 2014 and was given atezolizumab 1,200 mg intravenously every 3 weeks. A median of roughly 140,000 T cells and 83,000 or so unique TCRs was obtained from blood samples, and a median clonality of roughly 0.082 was observed. Nine patients reached durable clinical benefit, while some 20 patients did not. Durable clinical benefit meant progression-free survival longer than 6 months, and TCR features were also tested against progression-free and overall survival. An ECOG performance status of 0 or 1 was recorded for the patients, and 0 to 3 prior chemotherapy regimens had been received by the patients. Somatic, immune and clinical correlates of response to PD-L1 blockade with atezolizumab in urothelial cancer were the focus of an exploratory multi-omic analysis. Pretreatment tumor samples, along with matched peripheral blood collected serially before and after atezolizumab treatment, underwent TCR sequencing. Pretreatment blood TCR-seq was available for 27 to 30 patients, at least one posttreatment blood collection was obtained for some 24 patients, and tumor TCR-seq was available for some 24 patients. In the same patients, whole exome sequencing and RNA sequencing of pretreatment tumors were performed in addition to TCR sequencing. Blood samples were analyzed at 3 weeks after treatment start (second dose) and at 6 weeks after treatment start. About 85% of the roughly 30 patients were males with bladder-origin urothelial cancer, and about 60% of the roughly 29 reported a prior smoking history.

Study-level results and caveats: Greater expansion of tumor-associated TCR clones in peripheral blood 3 weeks after the start of treatment was observed in patients with durable benefit (n of about 20, p = 0.022). Improved progression-free and overall survival was associated with having pretreatment peripheral blood TCR clonality below the median. Because the sample size was small (n of about 29) and many exploratory analyses were performed, the results are intended to be hypothesis-generating.

A word on this clone: The antigen it recognizes is unknown. Per-base quality was not reported, and no clone a single base away is much larger than it.

Each PCR received spiked-in synthetic TCR analog templates so that absolute template abundance could be estimated from read counts. The immunoSEQ assay used bias-controlled V and J gene primers to amplify TCRbeta CDR3 regions from genomic DNA. Sequencing of rearranged TCRbeta segments was done at approximately 20X coverage. Per the original workflow: Sequencing errors were corrected by clustering, and CDR3s were annotated against IMGT so that V, D and J genes could be assigned. Downstream analyses used only productive TCRbeta rearrangements and left out out-of-frame or stop-codon sequences. To compute clonality, Shannon entropy was normalized by the log of the number of unique productive sequences and then subtracted from one. Fisher's exact test with Benjamini-Hochberg correction, at a threshold of adjusted p below 0.01, was used to find clones that differed between time points or between blood and tumor. TCRdb obtained this table from immuneACCESS and retained in-frame rearrangements with V and J assigned. These tables miss some clones; where compared with another copy, unresolved V genes account for less than half of the shortfall, and the remainder is unexplained. That table gives V, J and clone size, and the DNA gave D and trimming. Recorded for this sample are tens of thousands of clones; 82% of them occurred a single time. The ten biggest clones cover roughly 3.2% of the sample.

A total of around 30 patients with locally advanced or metastatic urothelial carcinoma, treated at Memorial Sloan Kettering on a trial protocol, made up the cohort. Peripheral blood mononuclear cells were collected pretreatment and during treatment, with between 1 and 8 total time points obtained per patient. The Qiagen DNeasy Blood extraction kit was used to purify genomic DNA from total PBMCs and tumor samples. PBMCs were collected pretreatment and during treatment and were isolated and stored as previously described. The germline V gene yields SGDLS for CDR1 and YYNGEE for CDR2. The CDR3 sequence holds 14 residues, the cysteine and phenylalanine included. The retained sequence is limited to the CDR3, 42 bases, with the frame set at the first base. The V and J ends are trimmed by 0 bases and 5 bases, leaving 10 bases between them.

The receptor was derived from a man between 65 and 85 years old with urothelial cancer. The source was PBMCs, collected around atezolizumab (anti-PD-L1) treatment. The V and J genes are TRBV9 and TRBJ2-3; the D gene is not confidently resolved. Here the CDR3 is given as CASSVGLVKDTQYF. The DNA sequence is as follows: TGTGCCAGCAGCGTAGGCCTAGTAAAAGATACGCAGTATTTT.